This entry concerns a single TCR beta chain. Its target is unknown. The germline V gene encodes CDR1 SNHLY and CDR2 FYNNEI. The CDR3 covers 13 residues. V lost 6 bases and J 7 bases, leaving 15 bases between the germline ends. The data were obtained in a study of Graves' ophthalmopathy and Graves' hyperthyroidism. Amplification of the TCR beta CDR3 regions used RNA transcripts (as template). HTBI-primed first-round RT-PCR preceded second-round multiplex PCR. TCRdb reanalysed the multiplex PCR reads using MiXCR and keeps one entry per CDR3 protein. The sample lists over a million distinct CDR3 sequences; approximately 35% were seen once. General study points: Blood also contained most of the expanded thyroid clonotypes above 0.001 frequency.

The source of this sequence is an adult man with Graves' hyperthyroidism. The source material was peripheral blood or thyroid tissue (not recorded which). V is TRBV2 and J is TRBJ1-1; D is perhaps TRBD1 (6 bases). The CDR3 coding sequence is TGTGCCAGCAGGGTCCCGGGACAAAATGAAGCTTTCTTT. Encoded protein: CASRVPGQNEAFF.